This T cell receptor (beta chain) was obtained from a study of cytomegalovirus exposure and HLA in healthy donors. In the case of this clone: Antigen unknown.

The study, taken as a whole, reports: Generally TCR sequences proved uncommon, though certain public TCRs appeared in numerous donors. A subsequent analysis found that TCR clusters from the first cohort also tended to co-occur in the approximately 130 validation repertoires, with 90% to 95% of cluster scores above 0.

Germline V gene sequence: CDR1 SGHAT, CDR2 FQNNGV. The CDR3 spans 15 residues. V shed 4 bases and J shed 7 bases, with 16 bases lying between them. Profiling relied on immunoSEQ multiplex PCR, and the TCRdb table lists in-frame clones only, not all of them. The sample yields approximately 220,000 clones, 75% to 95% seen once. Separate from the roughly 700-subject first cohort, the approximately 120-subject validation cohort was the one that the donors belonged to. This sequence originates from a woman between 18 and 29 years old in good health and CMV-seronegative. The sequencing sample was made of PBMCs. This chain uses TRBV11-2 with TRBJ1-4; D uncertain. The CDR3 DNA reads as TGTGCCAGCAGCTCCTCGATTCAAAGAGGTGAAAAACTGTTTTTT. The encoded protein is CASSSSIQRGEKLFF.